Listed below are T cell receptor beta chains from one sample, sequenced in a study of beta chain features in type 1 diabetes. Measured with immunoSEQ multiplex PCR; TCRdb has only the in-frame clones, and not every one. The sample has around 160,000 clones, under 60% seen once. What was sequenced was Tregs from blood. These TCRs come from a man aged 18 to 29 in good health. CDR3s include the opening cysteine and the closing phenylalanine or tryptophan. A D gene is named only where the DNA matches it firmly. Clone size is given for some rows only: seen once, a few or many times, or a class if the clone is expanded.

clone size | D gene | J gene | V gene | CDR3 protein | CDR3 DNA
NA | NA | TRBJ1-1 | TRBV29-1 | CSVDRGTEAFF | TGCAGCGTTGACAGGGGCACTGAAGCTTTCTTT
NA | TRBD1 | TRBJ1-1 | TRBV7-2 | CASSHRGFGAFF | TGTGCCAGCAGTCACAGGGGATTCGGAGCTTTCTTT
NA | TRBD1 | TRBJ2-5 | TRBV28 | CASSRTGVETQYF | TGTGCCAGCAGCCGCACAGGGGTAGAGACCCAGTACTTC
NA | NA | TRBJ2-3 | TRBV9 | CASSPRTSPGSTDTQYF | TGTGCCAGCAGCCCCAGAACTAGTCCCGGAAGCACAGATACGCAGTATTTT
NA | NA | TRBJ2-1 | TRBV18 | CASSLRPGAYNEQFF | TGTGCCAGCTCTCTCCGGCCCGGAGCCTACAATGAGCAGTTCTTC
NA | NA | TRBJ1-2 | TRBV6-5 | CASAEAGGYTF | TGTGCCAGCGCGGAGGCGGGTGGCTACACCTTC
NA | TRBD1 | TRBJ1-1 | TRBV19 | CASRLTGFGEAFF | TGTGCCAGTAGATTGACAGGGTTTGGAGAAGCTTTCTTT
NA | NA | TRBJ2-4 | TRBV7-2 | CASSFRQENIQYF | TGTGCCAGCAGCTTTCGCCAGGAAAACATTCAGTACTTC
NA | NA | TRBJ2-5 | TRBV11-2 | CASSQEETQYF | TGTGCCAGCAGCCAGGAAGAGACCCAGTACTTC
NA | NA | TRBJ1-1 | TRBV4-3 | CASSQILASGAFF | TGCGCCAGCAGCCAAATACTAGCTAGTGGGGCTTTCTTT
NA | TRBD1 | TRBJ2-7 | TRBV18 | CASSPDRGDEQYF | TGTGCCAGCTCACCTGACAGGGGCGACGAGCAGTACTTC
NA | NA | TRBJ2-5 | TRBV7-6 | CASSSTVLWGTQYF | TGTGCCAGCAGCTCGACAGTCCTATGGGGGACCCAGTACTTC
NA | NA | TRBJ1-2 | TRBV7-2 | CASSLAHGKRGGYTF | TGTGCCAGCAGCTTAGCTCATGGTAAACGTGGCGGCTACACCTTC
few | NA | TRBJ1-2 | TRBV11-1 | CASSLEGAGYGYTF | TGTGCCAGCAGCTTAGAAGGGGCTGGCTATGGCTACACCTTC
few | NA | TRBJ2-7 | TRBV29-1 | CSAAGRNTYEQYF | TGCAGCGCCGCGGGACGTAACACCTACGAGCAGTACTTC
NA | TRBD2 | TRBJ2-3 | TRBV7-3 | CASSSTSGGAADTQYF | TGTGCCAGCAGCTCCACTAGCGGGGGGGCCGCAGATACGCAGTATTTT
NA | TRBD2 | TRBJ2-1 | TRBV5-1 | CASSLALAGPYNEQFF | TGCGCCAGCAGCTTGGCCCTAGCGGGACCTTACAATGAGCAGTTCTTC
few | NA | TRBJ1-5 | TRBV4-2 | CASSSDRDTWGPQHF | TGTGCCAGCAGCTCAGATCGGGACACATGGGGGCCCCAGCATTTT
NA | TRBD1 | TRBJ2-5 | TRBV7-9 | CASSRQGTQYF | TGTGCCAGCAGCAGACAGGGCACCCAGTACTTC
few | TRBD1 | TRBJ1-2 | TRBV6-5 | CASSPRTGNYGYTF | TGTGCCAGCAGCCCTAGGACAGGGAACTATGGCTACACCTTC
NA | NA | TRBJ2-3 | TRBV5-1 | CASSPGREKGTDTQYF | TGCGCCAGCAGCCCTGGACGGGAGAAGGGCACAGATACGCAGTATTTT
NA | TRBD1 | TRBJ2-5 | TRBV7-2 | CASSLAPGQGALSHF | TGTGCCAGCAGCTTAGCCCCGGGACAGGGGGCGTTATCACACTTC
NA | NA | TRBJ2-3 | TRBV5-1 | CASSLVAVSSTDTQYF | TGCGCCAGCAGCTTGGTAGCGGTCTCTAGCACAGATACGCAGTATTTT
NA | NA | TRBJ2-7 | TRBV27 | CASSLGGAWGVGNEQYF | TGTGCCAGCAGTTTAGGTGGCGCCTGGGGGGTCGGGAACGAGCAGTACTTC
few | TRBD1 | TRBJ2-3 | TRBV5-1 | CASSPRDSRPADTQYF | TGCGCCAGCAGCCCCAGGGACAGCCGTCCGGCAGATACGCAGTATTTT
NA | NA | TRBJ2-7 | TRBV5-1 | CASSLGQGVYEQYF | TGCGCCAGCAGCTTGGGGCAAGGGGTCTACGAGCAGTACTTC
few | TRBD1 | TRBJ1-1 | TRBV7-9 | CATRGTGNTEAFF | TGTGCCACGCGAGGGACAGGGAACACTGAAGCTTTCTTT
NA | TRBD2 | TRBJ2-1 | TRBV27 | CASSLRLAGFYNEQFF | TGTGCCAGCAGTTTACGCCTAGCGGGATTTTACAATGAGCAGTTCTTC
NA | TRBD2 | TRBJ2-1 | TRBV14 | CASSQLFSGGGLDEQFF | TGTGCCAGCAGCCAATTGTTTAGCGGGGGGGGCCTGGATGAGCAGTTCTTC
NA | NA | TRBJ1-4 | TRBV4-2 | CASSQDLEPRSEKLFF | TGTGCCAGCAGCCAAGATTTGGAACCTCGGAGCGAAAAACTGTTTTTT
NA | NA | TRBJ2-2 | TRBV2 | CASSQRRFRTGELFF | TGTGCCAGCAGTCAACGTCGATTTAGAACCGGGGAGCTGTTTTTT
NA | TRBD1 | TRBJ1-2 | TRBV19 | CASRESGTDERGYTF | TGTGCCAGTAGAGAGTCAGGGACAGATGAGCGGGGCTACACCTTC
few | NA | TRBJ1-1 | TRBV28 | CASSPYRTAAEAFF | TGTGCCAGCAGTCCCTACCGGACAGCGGCTGAAGCTTTCTTT
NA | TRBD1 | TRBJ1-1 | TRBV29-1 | CSVDGVVGQGFDTEAFF | TGCAGCGTTGACGGGGTGGTAGGACAGGGTTTTGACACTGAAGCTTTCTTT
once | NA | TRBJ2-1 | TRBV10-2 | CASSGRPSYNEQFF | TGCGCCAGCAGTGGGCGGCCTTCCTACAATGAGCAGTTCTTC
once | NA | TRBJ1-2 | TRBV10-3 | CAIRGTALNYGYTF | TGTGCCATCAGGGGCACGGCTCTTAACTATGGCTACACCTTC
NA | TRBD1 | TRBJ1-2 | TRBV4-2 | CASSQGYGGTANYGYTF | TGTGCCAGCAGCCAAGGATATGGTGGGACAGCAAACTATGGCTACACCTTC
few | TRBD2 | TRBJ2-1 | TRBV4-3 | CASSHTGTSGTEQFF | TGCGCCAGCAGCCATACCGGGACTAGCGGGACCGAGCAGTTCTTC